The present entry profiles one TCR beta chain with its context. It has no known antigen specificity. The record has no base qualities; no much larger clone is one base away. Systemically healthy Caucasian individuals from Russia, around 38 in total and aged about 6 to 90 years, were included as donors. Each donor gave about 9.2 milliliters of peripheral blood, drawn into EDTA-treated Vacutainer tubes. Ficoll-Paque density-gradient centrifugation was used to isolate PBMCs, with at least 7 million per sample. Trizol reagent was used to extract total RNA from PBMCs, with at least 5.5 micrograms per sample. For every donor, an aliquot of PBMCs went through flow cytometry to measure the percentages of naive CD45RAhigh/CD27high T cells. This sample was included in a study of blood T cells in healthy people across ages (dated by TCRdb to 2013 to 2016). About the study as a whole: In model experiments, roughly one uniquely barcoded TCR beta cDNA molecule per two T cells was captured by template switching. The donors were split into four age groups: young (average about 15 years), middle-aged (about 40), aged (about 62) and long-lived (approximately 89). Using the same blood draw, the study looked at two additional independent replicas of 1 million unique cDNA reads for two donors, one aged 18 to 30 and the other aged 80 or older. To avoid experimental bias, donors of different ages were spread randomly across the sequencing lanes. Age-related changes in TCR beta repertoire diversity were measured in the study by deep sequencing normalized with unique cDNA molecular identifiers. Summary of the overall study and its limitations: As age increased, observed TCR beta diversity per million T cells dropped in a roughly linear way, and a significant reduction was already evident by age about 40. Estimates of total diversity from one million sequenced T cells were regarded as lower bounds and underestimates. Compared with the aged group, the long-lived group had more naive CD4+ T cells, fewer expanded clones and increased TCR diversity, suggesting age selection. Conclusive comparison of naive and antigen-experienced compartments was prevented by the profiling of bulk unsorted PBMCs. The CMV infection status of donors was not known, potentially confounding age-related changes in expanded clonotypes. The percentage of naive T cells measured by flow cytometry correlated strongly with observed TCR beta diversity.

The library was produced with 5' RACE. Data came from an Illumina HiSeq 2500. A second about 7 to 11 cycle PCR used a sample-barcoded 5' primer and a J-beta primer mix. A template-switch 5' adaptor carrying 12 random nucleotides introduced a unique molecular identifier onto each TCR beta cDNA molecule. Each sample yielded at least 2.5 million CDR3-containing paired-end reads. All of the RNA was converted into first-strand cDNA using the Mint cDNA synthesis kit, with a TRBC-specific oligonucleotide serving as the primer. All cDNA was treated with uracil-DNA glycosylase and then went through a first 18-cycle PCR with the universal primers M1SS and BC2_uni_R. In the original analysis: Each sample was normalized by randomly selecting 1 million high-quality reads, each carrying a distinct molecular identifier. Reads sharing molecular identifiers were discarded rather than binned into consensus sequences. MiTCR, set to a Q25 quality threshold and the strictest error-elimination algorithm, was used for CDR3 identification, clonotype clustering and error correction. A nonparametric unseen species model using Euler transformation provided a lower-bound estimate of total TCR beta diversity. TCRdb reprocessed the public reads (quality trimming at Q25 with fastp, clone calling with MiXCR) and kept in-frame beta chains. When rows share a CDR3 protein, they turn into one entry using the most common DNA and genes. These V and J calls rely on TCRdb rather than the paper's analysis. The sample yields about 1.5 million distinct CDR3 sequences; roughly 45% were counted once. The ten largest clonotypes hold roughly 7.9% of the sample.

Sequencing used blood. The TCR originated in a woman aged 18 to 35 in good health.

The CDR3 protein: CASSSLDSPNTEAFF. The bases are TGTGCCAGCAGTTCATTGGACAGTCCGAACACTGAAGCTTTCTTT. The chain employs TRBV6-6 and TRBJ1-1; TRBD1 is perhaps the D gene, given 6 matching bases. The CDR3 spans 15 residues, from the cysteine through the phenylalanine. The kept DNA is CDR3 alone, 45 bases in frame from the first base. V was cut back by 4 bases and J by 1 base, leaving a gap of 13 bases between them. The germline V gene (reference sequence) yields MNHNY for CDR1 and SVGAGI for CDR2.